What follows are 32 T cell receptor beta chains derived from one specimen sequenced in a study of cytomegalovirus exposure and HLA in healthy donors. Primers: 60 Vbeta forward and 13 Jbeta reverse. Measured with immunoSEQ multiplex PCR; TCRdb has only the in-frame clones, and not every one. The data include around 150,000 clones; the top ten clones carry over 1%. The sample consisted of PBMCs. Source of these receptors: a woman in her fifties or sixties in good health and CMV-seronegative.

On this clone: In this CDR3 the conserved last residue, phenylalanine or tryptophan, is missing, so a read error is likely. The chain carries TRBV19 and TRBJ1-5, with no clear D. CDR3 length equals 15 residues. V lost 7 bases to trimming and J lost 0 bases, with 13 bases between them. CDR1 and CDR2 from the germline V gene are LNHDA and SQIVND (reference sequence). This chain's CDR3 is CASKVTAYSNQPQHS. DNA for the CDR3: TGTGCCAGTAAGGTAACGGCCTATAGCAATCAGCCCCAGCATTCT.

The J gene is TRBJ2-2, the V gene TRBV29-1, with 7 bases fitting TRBD1. J was trimmed by 4 bases and V by 1 base; bases with no gene match: 6. Germline V gene lookup returns CDR1 SQVTM and CDR2 ANQGSEA. The CDR3 extends over 15 amino acids. The CDR3 region is CSVEGGGIGTGELFF. CDR3 DNA sequence: TGCAGCGTTGAAGGAGGGGGCATCGGCACCGGGGAGCTGTTTTTT.

The chain uses TRBV7-9 and TRBJ1-3; D perhaps matches TRBD1 (5 bases). This CDR3 comprises 17 residues. In germline, CDR1 is SEHNR, CDR2 FQNEAQ (reference sequence). Trimming stripped 4 bases from V and 4 bases from J, with 20 bases between. CDR3 in amino acids: CASSSGLGGRGGNTIYF. As DNA, the CDR3 is TGTGCCAGCAGCTCCGGCCTCGGGGGTCGAGGCGGAAACACCATATATTTT.

The chain couples TRBV18 to TRBJ1-5; 9 nucleotides line up with TRBD1. V lost 5 bases and J lost 2; bases outside the gene matches: 7. CDR1 KGHSH and CDR2 LQKENI come from the germline V gene. The CDR3 covers 16 residues. The CDR3 region is CASSNEQGAGNQPQHF. In nucleotides, the CDR3 is TGTGCCAGCTCAAACGAACAGGGGGCAGGCAATCAGCCCCAGCATTTT.

The chain links TRBV5-4 to TRBJ1-2; 9 positions agree with TRBD1. The CDR3 runs 16 residues. The V and J ends lost 4 bases and 0 bases, in that order; junction bases with no gene match: 7. CDR1 and CDR2 (germline): SGHNT, YYREEE (reference sequence). As DNA, the CDR3 is TGTGCCAGCAGCCTGGGACAGGGTTCTTCTAACTATGGCTACACCTTC. This sequence encodes CASSLGQGSSNYGYTF.

The rearrangement joins TRBV5-5 to TRBJ1-2; D unclear. Trimming stripped 4 bases from V and 4 bases from J, with 11 bases between. The CDR3 is made up of 13 amino acids. Germline-derived CDR1 and CDR2 are SGHKS and YYEKEE (reference sequence). This chain's CDR3 is CASSPVEGYGYTF. The CDR3 nucleotides are TGTGCCAGCAGCCCCGTGGAGGGCTATGGCTACACCTTC.

V and J are TRBV5-5 and TRBJ1-1, with TRBD1 identical over 9 bases. Germline V gene data show CDR1 as SGHKS and CDR2 as YYEKEE (reference sequence). V shed 3 bases and J 1 base; nucleotides not matched to a gene: 4. This CDR3 comprises 15 residues. The CDR3 coding sequence is TGTGCCAGCAGCTCCCGGGACAGGGAGAACACTGAAGCTTTCTTT. Its translation: CASSSRDRENTEAFF. Combining the CDR3 with reference TRBV5-5 and TRBJ1-1 gives the whole variable domain DAGVTQSPTHLIKTRGQQVTLRCSPISGHKSVSWYQQVLGQGPQFIFQYYEKEERGRGNFPDRFSARQFPNYSSELNVNALLLGDSALYLCASSSRDRENTEAFFGQGTRLTVV.

This chain connects TRBV7-9 to TRBJ2-1, with a weak D call TRBD2 (7 bases). The V gene lost 0 bases and the J gene lost 9 bases, with 15 bases spanning the gap. The CDR3 contains 15 residues. Germline CDR1 reads SEHNR; CDR2 reads FQNEAQ (reference sequence). The CDR3 protein is CASSLAWGGPGEQFF. The DNA for the CDR3 is TGTGCCAGCAGCTTAGCTTGGGGGGGGCCGGGTGAGCAGTTCTTC. The full variable domain, completed using reference TRBV7-9 and TRBJ2-1, is DTGVSQNPRHKITKRGQNVTFRCDPISEHNRLYWYRQTLGQGPEFLTYFQNEAQLEKSRLLSDRFSAERPKGSFSTLEIQRTEQGDSAMYLCASSLAWGGPGEQFFGPGTRLTVL.

This sequence joins TRBV5-1 and TRBJ1-1; maybe TRBD1 (5 bases). Trimming pared 0 bases from V and 7 bases from J, leaving 10 bases between. Germline V gives CDR1 SGHRS, CDR2 YFSETQ. This CDR3 region has 13 residues. DNA of the CDR3: TGCGCCAGCAGCTTGGCGGGGGGTATTGAAGCTTTCTTT. Its translation: CASSLAGGIEAFF.

The chain joins TRBV6-1 to TRBJ1-5; D possibly corresponds to TRBD1 (5 bases). CDR1 is MNHNS, CDR2 SASEGT, per germline. The CDR3 is made up of 13 amino acids. Trimming left V 7 bases short and J 3 bases short, with 10 bases between. CDR3 DNA sequence: TGTGCCAGCACCGCACAGGTCAATCAGCCCCAGCATTTT. Its protein product is CASTAQVNQPQHF.

The chain is built from TRBV18 and TRBJ2-7, with a weak D call TRBD1 (6 bases). Trimming left V 2 bases short and J 3 bases short, with 14 bases between. CDR1 KGHSH and CDR2 LQKENI come from the germline V gene. This CDR3 region has 15 residues. The CDR3 DNA reads as TGTGCCAGCTCACCATACGGGACACCCTACTACGAGCAGTACTTC. Translating it yields CASSPYGTPYYEQYF.

This sequence joins TRBV27 and TRBJ2-3; 8 nucleotides line up with TRBD2. Germline loops: CDR1 MNHEY, CDR2 SMNVEV (reference sequence). V lost 1 base and J lost 0; bases outside the gene matches: 3. The CDR3 consists of 16 residues. Here the CDR3 reads CASSLWLAGSTDTQYF. CDR3 sequence (DNA): TGTGCCAGCAGTTTATGGCTAGCGGGTAGCACAGATACGCAGTATTTT.

The gene calls are TRBV18 and TRBJ2-5; 7 nucleotides align to TRBD1. The CDR3 sequence is 13 residues long. Germline CDR1 and CDR2: KGHSH and LQKENI. V dropped 4 bases and J dropped 2; count of bases not matched to a gene: 1. CDR3 sequence reads: CASSLQGQETQYF. As DNA, the CDR3 is TGTGCCAGCTCACTACAGGGGCAAGAGACCCAGTACTTC.

The V call is TRBV5-1, the J call TRBJ2-5; TRBD1 matches at 12 bases. The CDR3 spans 16 residues. Germline V CDR1 and CDR2: SGHRS, YFSETQ. The J segment lost 4 bases and the V segment lost 0 bases, leaving 4 bases of the junction unmatched. CDR3 loop: CASSLGGTGGIETQYF. CDR3 nucleotide sequence: TGCGCCAGCAGCTTGGGCGGGACAGGGGGCATAGAGACCCAGTACTTC.

The V call is TRBV2, the J call TRBJ1-4; 8 nucleotides agree with TRBD1. The germline CDR1 and CDR2 sequences are SNHLY and FYNNEI. V lost 7 bases and J lost 16; bases outside the gene matches: 14. The CDR3 consists of 13 residues. This CDR3 is CASTPDRAPPGFF. The CDR3 DNA reads as TGTGCCAGCACCCCGGACAGGGCTCCGCCGGGGTTTTTT.

V usage is TRBV7-9 and J usage is TRBJ2-2; D gene unclear. Germline values: CDR1 SEHNR, CDR2 FQNEAQ (reference sequence). V gave up 8 bases and J gave up 3 bases, with 4 bases separating them. The CDR3 totals 11 residues. As DNA, the CDR3 is TGTGCCAGCCCCTACACCGGGGAGCTGTTTTTT. It encodes CASPYTGELFF.

The CDR3 is CASSPRQGKNTEAFF. Here the CDR3 DNA reads TGTGCCAGCAGTCCCCGACAGGGGAAAAACACTGAAGCTTTCTTT. V and J are TRBV27 and TRBJ1-1; TRBD1 matches 8 bases. V shed 5 bases and J 2 bases; nucleotides not matched to a gene: 7. CDR3 length: 15 residues. Germline CDR1 is MNHEY and CDR2 is SMNVEV (reference sequence).

This sequence joins TRBV29-1 and TRBJ2-1; D possibly corresponds to TRBD2 (6 bases). The CDR3 runs 13 residues. The V end was cut by 4 bases, the J end by 9 bases, with 16 bases between. Germline V gene lookup returns CDR1 SQVTM and CDR2 ANQGSEA. The CDR3 sequence: CSVGGDLRGEQFF. CDR3 bases: TGCAGCGTTGGGGGGGACCTACGCGGTGAGCAGTTCTTC.

The chain joins TRBV14 to TRBJ2-2; no clear D gene. CDR3 length: 14 residues. The germline V gene encodes CDR1 SGHDN and CDR2 FVKESK. V was clipped by 4 bases and J by 9 bases, with 15 bases between them. CDR3 DNA sequence: TGTGCCAGCAGCCTTAGAAGCCCCCGCAGGGAGCTGTTTTTT. This gives the protein CASSLRSPRRELFF.

The rearrangement links TRBV10-1 to TRBJ2-5, with TRBD2 matching 8 bases. The CDR3 is 14 residues long. The V segment lost 3 bases and the J segment 3 bases; nucleotides outside the gene matches: 3. Germline CDR1 and CDR2: WNHNN and SYGVQD (reference sequence). In DNA form, the CDR3 reads TGCGCCAGCAGTGAAGAAGCGGGAGAAGAGACCCAGTACTTC. As protein: CASSEEAGEETQYF.

The V gene is TRBV2, the J gene TRBJ1-5; 8 bases are shared with TRBD1. The CDR3 is 15 residues long. Germline CDR1 and CDR2: SNHLY and FYNNEI. V trimming: 5 bases; J trimming: 5 bases; junction bases outside the gene matches: 8. CDR3 loop: CASSFGQGGYQPQHF. As DNA, the CDR3 is TGTGCCAGCAGTTTCGGACAGGGAGGTTATCAGCCCCAGCATTTT.

This sequence joins TRBV7-3 and TRBJ2-7, with TRBD1 matching 9 bases. The J segment lost 6 bases and the V segment lost 5 bases, leaving 5 bases of the junction unmatched. The CDR3 is 13 amino acids. Germline V CDR1 and CDR2: SGHTA, FQGTGA. For the CDR3, the DNA is TGTGCCAGCAGCCAAGGACAGGGGCGCGAGCAGTACTTC. Encoded protein: CASSQGQGREQYF.

The J gene is TRBJ1-2, the V gene TRBV7-6, with D possibly being TRBD1 (6 bases). The germline CDR1 and CDR2 sequences are SGHVS and FNYEAQ. The germline V and J ends were trimmed by 5 bases and 8 bases, with 21 bases remaining between them. This CDR3 has 15 residues. CDR3 nucleotides: TGTGCCAGCAGCCCCCGGGGGGCTAGCCCTAGGGGCTACACCTTC. This gives the protein CASSPRGASPRGYTF.

The chain is built from TRBV7-2 and TRBJ1-2; no reliable D call. V was trimmed by 2 bases and J by 2 bases, leaving 6 bases between them. Germline-derived CDR1 and CDR2 are SGHTA and FQGNSA. This CDR3 has 13 amino acids. The CDR3 sequence: CASSLLRNYGYTF. CDR3 in DNA: TGTGCCAGCAGCTTACTTAGAAACTATGGCTACACCTTC.

The chain joins TRBV2 to TRBJ2-1; D is perhaps TRBD1 (5 bases). V gave up 10 bases and J gave up 4 bases, with 11 bases separating them. The CDR3 is 12 residues long. In germline, CDR1 is SNHLY, CDR2 FYNNEI. CDR3 residues: CAISSGYNEQFF. The CDR3 DNA is TGTGCCATCTCCTCAGGGTACAATGAGCAGTTCTTC. The whole variable domain, remainder taken from reference TRBV2 and TRBJ2-1, is EPEVTQTPSHQVTQMGQEVILRCVPISNHLYFYWYRQILGQKVEFLVSFYNNEISEKSEIFDDQFSVERPDGSNFTLKIRSTKLEDSAMYFCAISSGYNEQFFGPGTRLTVL.

This chain joins TRBV10-1 and TRBJ2-6, with TRBD2 identical over 9 bases. Germline V gene sequence: CDR1 WNHNN, CDR2 SYGVQD (reference sequence). J was trimmed by 2 bases and V by 0 bases; bases with no gene match: 11. CDR3 length: 20 amino acids. CDR3 residues: CASSESFAGGLVTGANVLTF. DNA of the CDR3: TGCGCCAGCAGTGAGTCGTTTGCGGGGGGGCTAGTTACTGGGGCCAACGTCCTGACTTTC.

J is TRBJ2-5 and V is TRBV7-3; maybe TRBD1 (6 bases). Matching the DNA end better, TRBJ2-7 makes the J call doubtful. CDR1 and CDR2 from the germline V gene are SGHTA and FQGTGA. The CDR3 loop spans 13 amino acids. The CDR3 DNA reads TGTGCCAGCGCCTCGGACAGCTCCTACGAGCAGTACTTC. Its translation: CASASDSSYEQYF.

The rearrangement joins TRBV18 to TRBJ2-1; 7 bases are a match to TRBD1. CDR1 and CDR2 from the germline V gene are KGHSH and LQKENI. V lost 3 bases to trimming and J lost 8 bases; unmatched junction nucleotides: 4. This CDR3 is 13 amino acids long. CDR3 amino acids: CASSPNGQDEQFF. CDR3 sequence (DNA): TGTGCCAGCTCACCGAATGGACAGGATGAGCAGTTCTTC.

As to this clone: The conserved phenylalanine or tryptophan normally closing the CDR3 is absent here, so this likely arose from a read error. This chain uses TRBV4-1 with TRBJ2-7; D ambiguous. This CDR3 contains 15 residues. Trimming removed 0 bases from V and 2 bases from J, with 11 bases in between. In germline, CDR1 is MGHRA, CDR2 YSYEKL. CDR3 coding DNA: TGCGCCAGCAGCCAAGATGGGCACAGCCCCTACGAGCAGTACTCC. This translates into CASSQDGHSPYEQYS.

V usage is TRBV18 and J usage is TRBJ2-7, with D tentatively TRBD1 (5 bases). Germline values: CDR1 KGHSH, CDR2 LQKENI. The V end was cut by 2 bases, the J end by 2 bases, with 13 bases between. The CDR3 loop spans 15 amino acids. CDR3 DNA: TGTGCCAGCTCACCAAAAGTCGGCAGGGCCTACGAGCAGTACTTC. This encodes CASSPKVGRAYEQYF.

The gene calls are TRBV7-2 and TRBJ1-5, with D possibly TRBD1 on 6 matching bases. V shed 2 bases and J shed 6 bases, with 8 bases lying between them. This CDR3 comprises 13 residues. Germline CDR1 SGHTA, CDR2 FQGNSA. The CDR3 loop is CASSLQGRQPQHF. The CDR3 DNA sequence: TGTGCCAGCAGCTTACAGGGGCGTCAGCCCCAGCATTTT.

The rearrangement uses TRBV5-6 and TRBJ1-5; perhaps TRBD1 as D (5 bases). Trimming removed 4 bases from V and 4 bases from J, with 9 bases in between. The CDR3 spans 13 residues. Per the germline V gene, CDR1 is SGHDT and CDR2 is YYEEEE. In nucleotides, the CDR3 is TGTGCCAGCAGCGGGCCAGGGAATCAGCCCCAGCATTTT. It encodes CASSGPGNQPQHF.